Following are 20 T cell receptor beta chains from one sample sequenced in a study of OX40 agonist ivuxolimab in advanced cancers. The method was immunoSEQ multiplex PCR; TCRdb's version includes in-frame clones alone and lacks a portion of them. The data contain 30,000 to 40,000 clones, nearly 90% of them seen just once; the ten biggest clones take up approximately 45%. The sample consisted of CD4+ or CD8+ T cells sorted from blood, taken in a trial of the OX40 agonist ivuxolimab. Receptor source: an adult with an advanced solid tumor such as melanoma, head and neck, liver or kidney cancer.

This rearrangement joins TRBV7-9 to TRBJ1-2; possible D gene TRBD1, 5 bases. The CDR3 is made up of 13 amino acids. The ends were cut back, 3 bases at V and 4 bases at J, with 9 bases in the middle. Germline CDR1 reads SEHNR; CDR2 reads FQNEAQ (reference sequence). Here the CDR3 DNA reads TGTGCCAGCAGCTTCGGGGGTAGCTATGGCTACACCTTC. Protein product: CASSFGGSYGYTF.

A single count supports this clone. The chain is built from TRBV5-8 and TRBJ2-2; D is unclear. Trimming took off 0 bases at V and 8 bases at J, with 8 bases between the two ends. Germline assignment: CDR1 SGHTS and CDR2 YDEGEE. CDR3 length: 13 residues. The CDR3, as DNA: TGTGCCAGCAGCTTGGAAATAGCAGGGGAGCTGTTTTTT. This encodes CASSLEIAGELFF.

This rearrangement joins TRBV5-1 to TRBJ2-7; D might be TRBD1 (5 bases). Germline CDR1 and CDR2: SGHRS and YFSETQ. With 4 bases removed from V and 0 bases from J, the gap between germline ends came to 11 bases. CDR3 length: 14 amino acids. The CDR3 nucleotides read TGCGCCAGCAGCCCCGGACACAGCTCCTACGAGCAGTACTTC. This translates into CASSPGHSSYEQYF.

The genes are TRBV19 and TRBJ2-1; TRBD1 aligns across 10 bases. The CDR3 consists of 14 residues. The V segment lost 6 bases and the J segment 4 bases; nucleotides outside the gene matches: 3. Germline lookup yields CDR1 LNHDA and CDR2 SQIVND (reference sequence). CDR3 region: CASRGQGRYNEQFF. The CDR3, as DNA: TGTGCCAGTAGGGGACAGGGGAGATACAATGAGCAGTTCTTC. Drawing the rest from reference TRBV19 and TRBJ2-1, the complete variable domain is DGGITQSPKYLFRKEGQNVTLSCEQNLNHDAMYWYRQDPGQGLRLIYYSQIVNDFQKGDIAEGYSVSREKKESFPLTVTSAQKNPTAFYLCASRGQGRYNEQFFGPGTRLTVL.

The CDR3 DNA sequence: TGTGCCAGCAGTGACAGTACTGAAGCTTTCTTT. This translates into CASSDSTEAFF. This chain uses TRBV25-1 with TRBJ1-1; no reliable D call. V was cut by 3 bases and J by 5 bases, with 4 bases left in between. Looked up from germline, CDR1 is MGHDK and CDR2 is SYGVNS. The CDR3 extends over 11 amino acids.

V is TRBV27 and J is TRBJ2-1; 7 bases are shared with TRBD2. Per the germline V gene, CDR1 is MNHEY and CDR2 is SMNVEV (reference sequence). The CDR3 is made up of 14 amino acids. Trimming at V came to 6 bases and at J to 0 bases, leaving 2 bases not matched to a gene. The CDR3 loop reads CASRQRGSYNEQFF. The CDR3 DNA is TGTGCCAGCAGACAGCGGGGCTCCTACAATGAGCAGTTCTTC.

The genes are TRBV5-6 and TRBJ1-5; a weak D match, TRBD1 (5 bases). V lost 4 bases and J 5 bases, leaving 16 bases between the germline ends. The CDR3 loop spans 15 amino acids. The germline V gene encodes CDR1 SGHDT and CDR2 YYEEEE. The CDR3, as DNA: TGTGCCAGCAGCGAGGGACCGCAGGCTTATCAGCCCCAGCATTTT. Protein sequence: CASSEGPQAYQPQHF.

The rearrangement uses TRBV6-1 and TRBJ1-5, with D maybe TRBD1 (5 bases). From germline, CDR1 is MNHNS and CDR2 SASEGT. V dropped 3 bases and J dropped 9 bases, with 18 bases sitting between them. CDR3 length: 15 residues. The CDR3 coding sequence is TGTGCCAGCAGTGATGCGGCAGGGAAGAGGTGGCCCCAGCATTTT. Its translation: CASSDAAGKRWPQHF.

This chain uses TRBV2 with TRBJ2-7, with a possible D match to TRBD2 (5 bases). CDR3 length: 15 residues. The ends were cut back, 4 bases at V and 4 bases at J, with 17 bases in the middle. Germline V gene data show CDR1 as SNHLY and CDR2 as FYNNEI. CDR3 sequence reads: CASSASSQPGYEQYF. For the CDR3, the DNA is TGTGCCAGCAGTGCTTCTAGCCAGCCGGGGTACGAGCAGTACTTC.

For the CDR3, the DNA is TGTGCCAGCGGTCTCTCCGGGACAGCGGGAGAGACCCAGTACTTC. It encodes CASGLSGTAGETQYF. The rearrangement links TRBV28 to TRBJ2-5, with D perhaps matching TRBD1 (7 bases). CDR1 MDHEN and CDR2 SYDVKM come from the germline V gene. The CDR3 is made up of 15 amino acids. Trimming took off 8 bases at V and 4 bases at J, with 20 bases between the two ends. Based on the CDR3 plus reference TRBV28 and TRBJ2-5, the full variable domain is DVKVTQSSRYLVKRTGEKVFLECVQDMDHENMFWYRQDPGLGLRLIYFSYDVKMKEKGDIPEGYSVSREKKERFSLILESASTNQTSMYLCASGLSGTAGETQYFGPGTRLLVL.

The CDR3 nucleotides are TGTGCCAGCAGGGCAAGGGACTCGGGGAGAGATACGCAGTATTTT. Amino acid sequence: CASRARDSGRDTQYF. The chain has TRBV7-6 and TRBJ2-3; D is possibly TRBD2 (6 bases). Germline lookup yields CDR1 SGHVS and CDR2 FNYEAQ. V lost 6 bases and J lost 5, with 18 bases in between. CDR3 length: 15 residues. Drawing the rest from reference TRBV7-6 and TRBJ2-3, the complete variable domain is GAGVSQSPRYKVTKRGQDVALRCDPISGHVSLYWYRQALGQGPEFLTYFNYEAQQDKSGLPNDRFSAERPEGSISTLTIQRTEQRDSAMYRCASRARDSGRDTQYFGPGTRLTVL.

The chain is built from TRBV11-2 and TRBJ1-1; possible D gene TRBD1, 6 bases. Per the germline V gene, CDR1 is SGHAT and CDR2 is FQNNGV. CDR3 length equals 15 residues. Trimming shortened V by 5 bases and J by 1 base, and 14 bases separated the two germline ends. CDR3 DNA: TGTGCCAGCAGCCCACGACAGGTCGGGAACACTGAAGCTTTCTTT. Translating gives CASSPRQVGNTEAFF. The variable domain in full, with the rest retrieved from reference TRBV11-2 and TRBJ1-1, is EAGVAQSPRYKIIEKRQSVAFWCNPISGHATLYWYQQILGQGPKLLIQFQNNGVVDDSQLPKDRFSAERLKGVDSTLKIQPAKLEDSAVYLCASSPRQVGNTEAFFGQGTRLTVV.

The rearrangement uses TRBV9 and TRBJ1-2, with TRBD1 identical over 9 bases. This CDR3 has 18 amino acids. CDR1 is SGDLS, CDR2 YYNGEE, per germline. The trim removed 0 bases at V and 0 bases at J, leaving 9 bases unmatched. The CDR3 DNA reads TGTGCCAGCAGCGTAGATACAGGGGGCCCAAACCCTAACTATGGCTACACCTTC. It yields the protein CASSVDTGGPNPNYGYTF.

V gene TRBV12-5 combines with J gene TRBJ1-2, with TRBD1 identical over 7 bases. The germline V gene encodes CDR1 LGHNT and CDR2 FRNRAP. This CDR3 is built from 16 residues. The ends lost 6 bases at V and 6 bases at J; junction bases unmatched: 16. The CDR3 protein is CASGFNEGALQDGYTF. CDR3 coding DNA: TGTGCTAGTGGCTTCAACGAGGGGGCCCTTCAGGATGGCTACACCTTC. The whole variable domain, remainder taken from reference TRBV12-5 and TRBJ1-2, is DARVTQTPRHKVTEMGQEVTMRCQPILGHNTVFWYRQTMMQGLELLAYFRNRAPLDDSGMPKDRFSAEMPDATLATLKIQPSEPRDSAVYFCASGFNEGALQDGYTFGSGTRLTVV.

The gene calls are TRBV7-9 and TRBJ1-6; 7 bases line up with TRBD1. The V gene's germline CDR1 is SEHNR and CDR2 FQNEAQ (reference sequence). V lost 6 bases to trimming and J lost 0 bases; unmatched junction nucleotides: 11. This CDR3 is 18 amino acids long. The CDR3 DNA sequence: TGTGCCAGCAGTCCGACAGGGATTATTAGCTCCTATAATTCACCCCTCCACTTT. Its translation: CASSPTGIISSYNSPLHF.

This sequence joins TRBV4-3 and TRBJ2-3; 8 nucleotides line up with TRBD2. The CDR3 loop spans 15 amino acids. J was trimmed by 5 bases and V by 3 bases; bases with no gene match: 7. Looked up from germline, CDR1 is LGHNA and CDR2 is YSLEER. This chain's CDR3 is CASSHPGGALDTQYF. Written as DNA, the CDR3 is TGCGCCAGCAGCCATCCCGGGGGGGCCTTAGATACGCAGTATTTT.

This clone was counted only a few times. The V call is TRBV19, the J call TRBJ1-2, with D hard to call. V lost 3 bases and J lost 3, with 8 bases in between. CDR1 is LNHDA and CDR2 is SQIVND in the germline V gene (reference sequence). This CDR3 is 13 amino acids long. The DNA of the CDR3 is TGTGCCAGTAGTATCGGGGAGGACTATGGCTACACCTTC. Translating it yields CASSIGEDYGYTF.

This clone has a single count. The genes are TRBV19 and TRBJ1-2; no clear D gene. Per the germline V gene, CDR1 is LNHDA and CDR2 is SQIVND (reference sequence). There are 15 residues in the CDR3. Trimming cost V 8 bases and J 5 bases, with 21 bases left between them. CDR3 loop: CASRYPFRVRYGYTF. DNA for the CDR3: TGTGCCAGTCGATATCCGTTCAGAGTAAGGTATGGCTACACCTTC.

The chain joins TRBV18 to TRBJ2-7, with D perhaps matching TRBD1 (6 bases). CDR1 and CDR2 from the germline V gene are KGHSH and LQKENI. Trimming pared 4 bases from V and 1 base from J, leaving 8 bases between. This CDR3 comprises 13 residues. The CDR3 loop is CASSLTGSYEQYF. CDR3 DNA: TGTGCCAGCTCACTAACAGGGTCCTACGAGCAGTACTTC.

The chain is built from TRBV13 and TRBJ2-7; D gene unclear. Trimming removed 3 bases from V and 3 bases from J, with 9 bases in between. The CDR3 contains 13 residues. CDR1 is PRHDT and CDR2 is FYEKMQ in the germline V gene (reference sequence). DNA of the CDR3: TGTGCCAGCAGCTTTGGTACCTACTACGAGCAGTACTTC. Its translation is CASSFGTYYEQYF.